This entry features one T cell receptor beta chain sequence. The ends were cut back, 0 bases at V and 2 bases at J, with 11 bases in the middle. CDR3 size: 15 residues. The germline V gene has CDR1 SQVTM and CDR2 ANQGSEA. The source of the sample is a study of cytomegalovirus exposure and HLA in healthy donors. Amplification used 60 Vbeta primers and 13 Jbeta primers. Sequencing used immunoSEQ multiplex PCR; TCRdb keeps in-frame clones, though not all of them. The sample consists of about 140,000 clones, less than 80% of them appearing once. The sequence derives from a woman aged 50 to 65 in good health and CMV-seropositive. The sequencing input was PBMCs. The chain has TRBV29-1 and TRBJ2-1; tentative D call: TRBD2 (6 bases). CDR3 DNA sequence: TGCAGCGTTGAAGATGGGGGACTGCCCTACAATGAGCAGTTCTTC. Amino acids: CSVEDGGLPYNEQFF.